The 7 T cell receptor beta chains below were found in one sample sequenced in a study of Ad26.COV2.S vaccination and SARS-CoV-2 variants. The treatment is: roughly 19 received Ad26.COV2.S at low or high dose, single or two shots; five or six received placebo; per-sample allocation not given. Sampling happened 63 days after the first vaccine or placebo injection. The assay was immunoSEQ multiplex PCR, and TCRdb's table has in-frame clones only and misses some. The sample shows approximately 480,000 clones, 87% of them seen only once. Sequences were derived from peripheral blood, sampled in a trial of Ad26.COV2.S vaccine versus placebo. Source of these receptors: a person between 18 and 60 years old who received the Ad26.COV2.S COVID-19 vaccine or a placebo.

The genes are TRBV15 and TRBJ2-1; 15 positions match TRBD2. CDR1 is LNHNV and CDR2 is YYDKDF in the germline V gene (reference sequence). The CDR3 is made up of 15 amino acids. J lost 8 bases, V lost 1 base, and 0 bases had no gene match. In nucleotides, the CDR3 is TGTGCCACCAGCAGAGGGACTAGCGGGAGGGATGAGCAGTTCTTC. Translation: CATSRGTSGRDEQFF.

V gene TRBV7-3 combines with J gene TRBJ1-1; possibly TRBD1 for D (5 bases). The V end was cut by 5 bases, the J end by 6 bases, with 13 bases between. The CDR3 totals 13 residues. Germline CDR1 reads SGHTA; CDR2 reads FQGTGA. CDR3 sequence (DNA): TGTGCCAGCAGCACCCGGGACGGAGCTGAAGCTTTCTTT. Residues: CASSTRDGAEAFF.

V gene TRBV7-8 combines with J gene TRBJ1-3; D ambiguous. The CDR3 is 14 residues long. The germline CDR1 and CDR2 sequences are SGHVS and FQNEAQ. Deletions cut 3 bases from V and 0 bases from J, with 6 bases between. CDR3 residues: CASSLWLSGNTIYF. The CDR3 region has the DNA TGTGCCAGCAGCTTGTGGCTCTCTGGAAACACCATATATTTT.

The gene calls are TRBV6-5 and TRBJ1-1; possibly TRBD1 for D (5 bases). The germline V gene has CDR1 MNHEY and CDR2 SVGAGI. The CDR3 is 14 amino acids. V lost 5 bases and J lost 1, with 11 bases in between. DNA for the CDR3: TGTGCCAGCAGTAGGCACGGGGGGAACACTGAAGCTTTCTTT. Its translation is CASSRHGGNTEAFF.

This chain joins TRBV15 and TRBJ1-4; no clear D gene. V was pared by 0 bases and J by 1 base, with 6 bases between. The CDR3 runs 15 residues. Germline loops: CDR1 LNHNV, CDR2 YYDKDF (reference sequence). The CDR3 here is CATSRERKTNEKLFF. The CDR3 coding sequence is TGTGCCACCAGCAGAGAGAGAAAAACTAATGAAAAACTGTTTTTT.

With regard to this clone: The germline gene is not matched at one end of the junction; a read error may be the cause. This sequence joins TRBV5-1 and TRBJ1-1, with TRBD1 identical over 9 bases. The CDR3 covers 14 residues. The V gene's germline CDR1 is SGHRS and CDR2 YFSETQ. CDR3 sequence: CASTVGTGMARFVW. Written as DNA, the CDR3 is TGCGCCAGCACTGTGGGGACAGGGATGGCACGGTTTGTTTGG. Together with reference TRBV5-1 and TRBJ1-1, the CDR3 gives the full variable domain: KAGVTQTPRYLIKTRGQQVTLSCSPISGHRSVSWYQQTPGQGLQFLFEYFSETQRNKGNFPGRFSGRQFSNSRSEMNVSTLELGDSALYLCASTVGTGMARFVWGQGTRLTVV.

The chain is built from TRBV6-2 or TRBV6-3 and TRBJ2-2; TRBD1 matches at 10 bases. CDR1 and CDR2 from the germline V gene are MNHEY and SVGEGT. The CDR3 is 17 amino acids. With 6 bases clipped from V and 4 bases from J, the junction kept 11 bases outside the gene matches. CDR3 residues: CASSLPAGTGVTGELFF. CDR3 DNA: TGTGCCAGCAGCCTCCCCGCCGGGACAGGGGTCACCGGGGAGCTGTTTTTT.